This entry concerns a single T cell receptor (beta chain). What it recognizes is unknown. The data stem from a study of cytomegalovirus exposure and HLA in healthy donors. Study-wide results and caveats: Presence/absence analysis assumed near-uniform sequencing depth across donors. TCR sequences were mostly rare, though some public TCRs occurred in many donors. In a later analysis, most CMV-associated TCR beta chains appeared HLA-restricted.

Trimming removed 2 bases from V and 6 bases from J, with 19 bases in between. Germline V gene data show CDR1 as LNHNV and CDR2 as YYDKDF (reference sequence). CDR3 length: 17 residues. PCR employed 60 Vbeta and 13 Jbeta primers. Here immunoSEQ multiplex PCR was the method, and the copy in TCRdb shows in-frame clones only, minus some. The sample holds some 180,000 clones; about 85% are singletons and the top ten take roughly 0.98%. Sequencing was carried out using PBMCs. The J gene is TRBJ2-2, the V gene TRBV15, with D perhaps TRBD1 (5 bases). The source of this sequence is a boy aged 2 to 10 in good health and CMV-seronegative. CDR3 bases: TGTGCCACCAGCAGAAGCATCACAAGGGGAAGTCCCGGGGAGCTGTTTTTT. Its protein is CATSRSITRGSPGELFF. The whole variable domain, filled in from reference TRBV15 and TRBJ2-2, reads DAMVIQNPRYQVTQFGKPVTLSCSQTLNHNVMYWYQQKSSQAPKLLFHYYDKDFNNEADTPDNFQSRRPNTSFCFLDIRSPGLGDTAMYLCATSRSITRGSPGELFFGEGSRLTVL.